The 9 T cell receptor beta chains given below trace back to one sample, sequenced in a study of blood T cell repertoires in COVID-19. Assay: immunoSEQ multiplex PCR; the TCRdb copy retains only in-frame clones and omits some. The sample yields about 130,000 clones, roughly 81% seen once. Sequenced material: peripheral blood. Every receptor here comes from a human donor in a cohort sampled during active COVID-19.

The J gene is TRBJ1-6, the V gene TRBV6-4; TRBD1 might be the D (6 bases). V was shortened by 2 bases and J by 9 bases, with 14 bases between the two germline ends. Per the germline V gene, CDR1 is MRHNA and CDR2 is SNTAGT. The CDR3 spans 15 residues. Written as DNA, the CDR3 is TGTGCCAGCAGTGACACGCAGGGGATGGGTTCACCCCTCCACTTT. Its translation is CASSDTQGMGSPLHF.

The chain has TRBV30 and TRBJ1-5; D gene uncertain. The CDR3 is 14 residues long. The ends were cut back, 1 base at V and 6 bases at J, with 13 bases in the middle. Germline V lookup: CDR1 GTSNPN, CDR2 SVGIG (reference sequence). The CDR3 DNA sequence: TGTGCCTGGAGTGGAGCCCGTGGTGGTCAGCCCCAGCATTTT. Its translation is CAWSGARGGQPQHF. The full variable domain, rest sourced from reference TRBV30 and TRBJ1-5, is SQTIHQWPATLVQPVGSPLSLECTVEGTSNPNLYWYRQAAGRGLQLLFYSVGIGQISSEVPQNLSASRPQDRQFILSSKKLLLSDSGFYLCAWSGARGGQPQHFGDGTRLSIL.

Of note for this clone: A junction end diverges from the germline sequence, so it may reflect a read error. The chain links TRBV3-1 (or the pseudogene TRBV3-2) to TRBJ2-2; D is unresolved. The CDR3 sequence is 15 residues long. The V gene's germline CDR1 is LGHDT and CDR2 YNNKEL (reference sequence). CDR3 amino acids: CASSQVSSWLIGAVF. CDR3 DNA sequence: TGTGCCAGCAGCCAAGTGTCTTCGTGGCTCATCGGAGCTGTTTTT.

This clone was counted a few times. In DNA form, the CDR3 reads TGTGCCTGGAGTGGCGACTGGGGGCCTAATGAAAAACTGTTTTTT. This gives the protein CAWSGDWGPNEKLFF. The chain links TRBV30 to TRBJ1-4, with a weak D call TRBD1 (6 bases). Germline V lookup: CDR1 GTSNPN, CDR2 SVGIG (reference sequence). V dropped 1 base and J dropped 3 bases, with 12 bases sitting between them. The CDR3 totals 15 residues.

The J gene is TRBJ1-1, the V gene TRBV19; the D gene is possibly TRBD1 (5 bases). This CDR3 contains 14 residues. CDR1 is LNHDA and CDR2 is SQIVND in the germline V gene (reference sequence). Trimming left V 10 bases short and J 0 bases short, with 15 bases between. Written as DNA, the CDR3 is TGTGCCACCCTGGGGCAGGGAATGAACACTGAAGCTTTCTTT. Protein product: CATLGQGMNTEAFF. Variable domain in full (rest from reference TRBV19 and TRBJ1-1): DGGITQSPKYLFRKEGQNVTLSCEQNLNHDAMYWYRQDPGQGLRLIYYSQIVNDFQKGDIAEGYSVSREKKESFPLTVTSAQKNPTAFYLCATLGQGMNTEAFFGQGTRLTVV.

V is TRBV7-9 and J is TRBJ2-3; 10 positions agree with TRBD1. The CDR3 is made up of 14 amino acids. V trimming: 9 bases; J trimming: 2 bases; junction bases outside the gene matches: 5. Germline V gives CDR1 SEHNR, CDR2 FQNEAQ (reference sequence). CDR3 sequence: CARGGTGDTDTQYF. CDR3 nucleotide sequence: TGTGCCAGGGGGGGGACAGGGGACACAGATACGCAGTATTTT.

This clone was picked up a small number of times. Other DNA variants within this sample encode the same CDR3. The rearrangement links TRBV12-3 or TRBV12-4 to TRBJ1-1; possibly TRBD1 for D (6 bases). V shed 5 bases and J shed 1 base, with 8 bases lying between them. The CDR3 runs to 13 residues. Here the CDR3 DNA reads TGTGCCAGCAGTCTACAGGGGAACACTGAAGCTTTCTTT. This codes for CASSLQGNTEAFF.

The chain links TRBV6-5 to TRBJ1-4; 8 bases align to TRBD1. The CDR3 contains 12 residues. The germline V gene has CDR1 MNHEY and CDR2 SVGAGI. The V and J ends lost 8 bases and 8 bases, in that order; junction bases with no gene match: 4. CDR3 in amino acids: CASRTGNEKLFF. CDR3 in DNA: TGTGCCAGCCGGACAGGGAACGAAAAACTGTTTTTT.

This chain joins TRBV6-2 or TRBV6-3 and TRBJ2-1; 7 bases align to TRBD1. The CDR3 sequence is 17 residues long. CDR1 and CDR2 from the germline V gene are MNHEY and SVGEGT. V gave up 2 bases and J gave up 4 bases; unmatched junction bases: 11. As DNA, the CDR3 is TGTGCCAGCAGTTACCCTCCTCCAGGGGGTTCTTACAATGAGCAGTTCTTC. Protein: CASSYPPPGGSYNEQFF.